This T cell receptor beta chain was captured in a study of Ad26.COV2.S vaccination and SARS-CoV-2 variants. Findings of the study overall: Possibly, TCR breadth and depth analyses underestimated total T cell responses. Placebo and vaccine recipients had non-spike TCR breadth that was similar.

Regarding this clone: Its antigen is undetermined.

Stated treatment: 15 to 20 received Ad26.COV2.S at low or high dose, single or two shots; about 5 received placebo; per-sample allocation not given. Each sample was drawn 63 days after the first injection (of vaccine or placebo). Repertoires were generated with immunoSEQ multiplex PCR, while TCRdb's copy carries only in-frame clones and drops some. Of about 350,000 clones listed, 70% to 90% are singletons. Per germline, CDR1 PRHDT and CDR2 FYEKMQ (reference sequence). The CDR3 extends over 18 amino acids. J lost 9 bases, V lost 1 base, and 15 bases had no gene match. The chain couples TRBV13 to TRBJ2-7, with 13 bases aligning to TRBD2. The origin of this receptor is a person aged 18 to 65 who received the Ad26.COV2.S COVID-19 vaccine or a placebo. This specimen was peripheral blood, taken in a trial of Ad26.COV2.S vaccine versus placebo. CDR3 sequence: CASSLVGVWGTSGATQYF. The CDR3, as DNA: TGTGCCAGCAGCTTAGTTGGAGTATGGGGGACTAGCGGGGCCACGCAGTACTTC.